This record looks at one TCR beta chain sequence and its context. Its recognized antigen is unknown. Per-base qualities were not stored, and no clone one base away is much larger. The record originates from a study of cytomegalovirus exposure and HLA in healthy donors (dated by TCRdb to between 2016 and 2019). Describing the broader study: In an earlier analysis of about 560 of the donors, 276 Gb of sequence data and just under 120 million unique TCR beta sequences from some 170 million T cells were reported. An early release covering roughly 640 HLA-typed donors comprised approximately 290 gigabases of sequencing data and tens of millions of unique TCR sequences. Of the 398 genotyped donors, 65% to 90% fell in the genetic ancestry cluster associated with self-reported Caucasian donors. The study aimed to test whether cataloging public T cell receptors could reveal signatures of past pathogen exposure. The study profiled the T cell repertoires of about 720 subjects by immunosequencing and related them to cytomegalovirus serostatus. Besides the first cohort of approximately 710 subjects, a separate validation cohort made up of 120 different subjects was used. To predict cytomegalovirus infection status, the study brought together high-throughput TCR immunosequencing, statistical association of individual TCRs with disease status, and machine learning. In a later analysis, previously published TCR beta repertoires from several hundred donors were re-analyzed and high-resolution HLA genotyping was added so that TCR occurrence patterns could be studied. The later analysis used no new phenotypic data to find candidate immune exposures, relying instead on TCR beta sequences and their occurrence across donors. An earlier analysis of more than 450 of the donors used high-throughput TCR beta sequencing to judge whether each TCR beta V gene segment behaved as functional or pseudogenic. Donor age, sex, ethnicity and CMV serostatus were compiled together with the repertoire data. A later genetic analysis used genome-wide SNP genotypes for about three fifths of the 666 donors, treating that subset as a discovery cohort. Every repertoire in the discovery cohort had been generated on one and the same sequencing platform. Class I and class II HLA loci were covered by the typing at four-digit resolution. The number of donors typed differed by locus, with 629-630 for A, B, C, DRB1 and DQB1, roughly 550 for DQA1, nearly 610 for DPA1, and 400 to 490 for DPB1. Because of strong linkage in the cohort, roughly five DR-DQ haplotypes were treated as single units for association and clustering. On average, roughly 200,000 unique TCR beta nucleotide sequences were sequenced per donor among some 420 genotyped donors of the cohort, with about 17% of those sequences being non-productive.

Library prep was done by the immunoSEQ multiplex PCR assay. The multiplex PCR relied on a mix of 60 forward primers for TCR Vbeta segments and 13 reverse primers for TCR Jbeta segments. The CDR3 region of rearranged TCR beta genes was amplified from genomic DNA by a multiplex PCR assay. On the Illumina HiSeq System, the amplified TCR beta libraries were sequenced as 87-base-pair reads. The published analysis was carried out like this. In a later analysis, tens of millions of unique TCR beta chains were counted across the roughly 610 repertoires, and about 9.9 million of these chains were shared by at least two donors. To remove PCR and sequencing errors, raw reads were error-corrected and collapsed into unique sequences using a nearest-neighbor algorithm that merged closely related sequences. To assign V, D and J gene segments, CDR3 sequences were aligned to IMGT reference sequences. For a sequence to be retained, a match of at least six nucleotides to both a V gene segment and a J gene segment was required. A rearrangement was called productive if the CDR3 had no stop codons and remained in frame with V and J, and every other rearrangement was called non-productive. CDR3 was defined according to IMGT convention as the region running from the second conserved V-encoded cysteine to the conserved J-encoded phenylalanine. The earlier analysis of fewer than 750 of the donors excluded sequences that lacked an unambiguous match to a single V gene segment. In an earlier analysis of approximately 610 of the donors, V segments were called functional above 56.7% productive rearrangements and were called segregating when the between-donor standard deviation exceeded 5%. A statistical classification framework was built to diagnose cytomegalovirus status from the catalog of TCR beta chain sequences. In a later analysis, TCR nucleotide sequences were compared against IMGT/GENE-DB human TR gene sequences so that V and J genes could be assigned. A later analysis assigned CDR3 sequences and most-parsimonious VDJ recombination scenarios with the TCRdist pipeline. In a later analysis, each TCR beta chain was defined by its CDR3 amino acid sequence together with its V-gene family, and reads lacking a unique V-gene family were excluded. To address suspected cross-contamination and a sequencing artifact, a later analysis removed 450 to 700 highly shared, low-generation-probability nucleotide sequences. A later analysis calculated a clonal expansion index for each public chain from normalized within-repertoire ranks of inferred template counts. In a later analysis, generation probabilities were computed using a VDJ recombination model fitted to out-of-frame rearrangements, and the results were checked against IGoR. In a later analysis, hypergeometric tests were used to score TCR-TCR, TCR-HLA and TCR-CMV co-occurrence, with a repertoire-size bias correction applied to TCR pairs. To estimate false discovery rates, a later analysis permuted the HLA or CMV assignments 20 times. In a later analysis, co-occurring TCRs were grouped with DBSCAN, and TCRdist sequence similarity was added when clustering was performed within HLA-allele-positive subsets. Repertoires with fewer than 30,000 or more than 120,000 public chains were left out of co-occurrence clustering, as were about 5 repertoires with anomalous nucleotide sharing. TCRdb stores this immuneACCESS table with in-frame sequences only. Part of the clones is absent; in the studies checked, under half of the shortfall reflects unresolved V genes, and no reason is known for the rest. That table is the source of V, J and clone size, and D and trimming were worked out from the DNA. The sample table holds some 100,000 clones, of which roughly three quarters were seen once. Around 10% of the sample rests with the top ten.

The V and J ends are trimmed by 4 bases and 9 bases, leaving 14 bases between them. From a lookup of the germline V gene, CDR1 and CDR2 are SGHRS and YFSETQ. The CDR3 runs 13 residues from the cysteine to the phenylalanine. Just the 39-base CDR3 DNA is kept, in frame starting at base 1. In total, just over 650 healthy bone marrow donors made up the cohort. At the time of sampling, every cohort member was nominally healthy, though immune exposures that went unrecorded were likely present. The donor tested CMV seropositive, placing the donor among the 250 to 350 seropositive members of the cohort. A peripheral blood sample was collected from each donor, and TCR beta sequencing was performed on peripheral blood mononuclear cells. The Qiagen DNeasy Blood Extraction Kit was used to extract genomic DNA from the blood cell samples. Overall results and qualifications from the work: The sequencing pipeline was judged likely to have produced a cluster of highly shared sequence variants as a technical artifact. When HLA alleles, especially DR and DQ, strongly co-occurred, TCR associations were difficult to assign to individual alleles. In an earlier analysis of about 540 of the donors, most TCR beta V segments were observed in productive rearrangements about 90% or about 30% of the time, broadly matching IMGT annotations. Most CMV-associated TCR beta chains appeared to be HLA-restricted in a later analysis, and the HLA associations seemed to be driven largely by CMV exposure. Compared with the 666-donor mean, donors in an Asian-associated ancestry cluster had fewer N-insertions in productive TCRs, according to a later genetic analysis. Roughly uniform sequencing depth across donors was assumed in presence/absence analyses, although this assumption may not hold. Because counts were too low, under 20 rarely observed V segments, including chromosome 9 orphons, were left out of the earlier analysis of a few hundred of the donors. HLA typing was unavailable for some donors at each locus, so association tests used only the typed subset. Linkage disequilibrium might explain the correlated functional status among segregating V segments, but an unknown experimental factor could not be ruled out. In a later analysis, HLA-associated TCR beta chains were found to be more clonally expanded and to have lower generation probabilities than equally common non-associated chains. Cytomegalovirus status was reported to be diagnosed by the classifier with high specificity and sensitivity in both the original and validation cohorts. Because the 87-base-pair reads could not distinguish some IMGT-functional V segments, including TRBV6-2 and TRBV6-3, those segments were excluded. The authors suggested that the approach could potentially be extended to other disease states and immunological phenotypes. A further reported finding was that TCR beta sequences accurately predicted the HLA-A and HLA-B alleles for most subjects in the first cohort. The only immune exposure information available for the cohort was CMV serostatus. A total of around 150 TCR beta chains were listed by the study as associated with cytomegalovirus. In a later genetic analysis, a missense DCLRE1C variant was associated with V-gene and J-gene trimming of TCR beta chains, and the association was replicated in an independent cohort. Several of the top co-occurrence clusters appeared to be linked to parvovirus B19, influenza, CMV and Epstein-Barr virus, according to a later analysis. In a later analysis, about 17,000 TCR beta sequences were associated with specific HLA alleles at a false discovery rate of 0.05. The cohort was sequenced for TCR beta chains only, and without alpha or paired-chain data the features that could be detected were limited. In vitro tests confirmed that three of the cytomegalovirus-associated TCR beta chains recognize cytomegalovirus antigens. According to a later analysis, TCR association rates differed among HLA loci, with DRB1 alleles showing the most associated TCRs and HLA-C alleles showing the fewest. Across donors, most TCR sequences were observed very rarely, whereas some public TCRs were present in many individuals.

What was sequenced was PBMCs. This TCR derives from a woman between 35 and 50 years old in good health and CMV-seropositive. Here the chain combines TRBV5-1 and TRBJ2-1; the best D guess is TRBD2, with 5 bases matching. The DNA reads TGCGCCAGCAGCACCCTCCCACGGGGTGAGCAGTTCTTC. The translation is CASSTLPRGEQFF.